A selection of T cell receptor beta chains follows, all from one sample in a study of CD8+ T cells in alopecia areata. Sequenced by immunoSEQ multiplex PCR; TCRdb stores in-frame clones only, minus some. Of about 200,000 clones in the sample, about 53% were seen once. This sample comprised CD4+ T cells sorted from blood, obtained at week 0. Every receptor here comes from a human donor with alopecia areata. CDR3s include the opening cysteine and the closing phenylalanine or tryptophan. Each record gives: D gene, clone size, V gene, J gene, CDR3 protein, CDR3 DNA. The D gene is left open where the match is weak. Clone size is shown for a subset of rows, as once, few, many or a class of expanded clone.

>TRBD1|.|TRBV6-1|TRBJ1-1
CASYRDRAGEAFF
TGTGCCAGTTACCGGGACAGGGCCGGTGAAGCTTTCTTT
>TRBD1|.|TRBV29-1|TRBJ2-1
CSVEGQVVGVEQFF
TGCAGCGTTGAGGGACAGGTTGTTGGGGTGGAGCAGTTCTTC
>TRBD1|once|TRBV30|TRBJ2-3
CAWSVKGANTQYF
TGTGCCTGGAGTGTAAAGGGGGCGAATACGCAGTATTTT
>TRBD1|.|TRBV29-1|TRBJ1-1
CSVVRFGQGNTEAFF
TGCAGCGTTGTGAGGTTCGGACAGGGGAACACTGAAGCTTTCTTT
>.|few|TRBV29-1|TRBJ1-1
CSVEDSYPGGMRSFF
TGCAGCGTTGAAGATTCCTATCCCGGGGGTATGAGATCTTTCTTT
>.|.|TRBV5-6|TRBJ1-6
CASSLGLKNSPLHF
TGTGCCAGCAGCCTCGGGCTTAAGAATTCACCCCTCCACTTT
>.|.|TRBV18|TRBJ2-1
CASSHRDPGLNEQFF
TGTGCCAGCTCACACAGGGATCCTGGCTTGAATGAGCAGTTCTTC
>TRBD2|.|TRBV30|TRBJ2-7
CAWSRGLAGSYEQYF
TGTGCCTGGAGCCGGGGACTAGCGGGATCCTACGAGCAGTACTTC
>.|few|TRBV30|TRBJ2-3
CAWSVWGRPSTDTQYF
TGTGCCTGGAGTGTTTGGGGGCGGCCTAGCACAGATACGCAGTATTTT
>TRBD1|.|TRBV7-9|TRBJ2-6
CASSKRDRERPGANVLTF
TGTGCCAGCAGCAAAAGGGACAGGGAGCGTCCCGGGGCCAACGTCCTGACTTTC
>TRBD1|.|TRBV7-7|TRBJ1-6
CASSEGQGGNSPLHF
TGTGCCAGCAGCGAGGGACAGGGAGGTAATTCACCCCTCCACTTT
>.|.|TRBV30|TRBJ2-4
CAGDPGQNIQYF
TGTGCCGGGGACCCCGGGCAAAACATTCAGTACTTC
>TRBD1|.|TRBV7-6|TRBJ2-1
CASSPPGQGRNEQFF
TGTGCCAGCAGCCCCCCCGGACAGGGGCGCAATGAGCAGTTCTTC
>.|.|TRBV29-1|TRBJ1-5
CSAGFDGQPQHF
TGCAGCGCTGGTTTCGATGGTCAGCCCCAGCATTTT
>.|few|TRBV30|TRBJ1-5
CAWSVPGPVGPQHF
TGTGCCTGGAGTGTACCGGGACCCGTGGGGCCCCAGCATTTT
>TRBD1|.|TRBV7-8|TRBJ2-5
CASSLAGGRGETQYF
TGTGCCAGCAGCTTAGCAGGGGGCAGGGGAGAGACCCAGTACTTC
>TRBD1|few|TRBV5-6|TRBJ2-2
CASSSRQGYTGELFF
TGTGCCAGCAGCTCCCGACAGGGTTACACCGGGGAGCTGTTTTTT
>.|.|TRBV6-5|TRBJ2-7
CASITTARSSYEQYF
TGTGCCAGCATTACAACAGCGAGAAGCTCCTACGAGCAGTACTTC
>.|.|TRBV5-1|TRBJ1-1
CASSLRGVSTEAFF
TGCGCCAGCAGCTTGAGAGGGGTAAGCACTGAAGCTTTCTTT
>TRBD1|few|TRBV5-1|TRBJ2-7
CASSSYPGQSYEQYF
TGCGCCAGCAGCTCTTATCCGGGACAGTCCTACGAGCAGTACTTC
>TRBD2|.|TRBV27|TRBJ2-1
CASSFRLAGSYNEQFF
TGTGCCAGCAGTTTCCGACTAGCGGGGTCCTACAATGAGCAGTTCTTC
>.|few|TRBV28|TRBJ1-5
CASRLRQHNQPQHF
TGTGCCAGCAGATTAAGGCAGCATAATCAGCCCCAGCATTTT
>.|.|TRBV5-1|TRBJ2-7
CASSLEGPTYEQYF
TGCGCCAGCAGCCTGGAGGGACCGACCTACGAGCAGTACTTC